The 32 T cell receptor beta chains listed next were all sequenced from one sample in a study of technical replicates of blood from a few donors. The protocol was immunoSEQ multiplex PCR, while the TCRdb copy is restricted to in-frame clones and leaves out a portion. The sample yields about 88,000 clones, over 90% seen once. The material sequenced was T cells isolated from PBMCs. Every receptor here comes from a human donor in good health.

The chain links TRBV5-1 to TRBJ1-2, with 7 bases aligning to TRBD1. J lost 12 bases, V lost 4 bases, and 15 bases had no gene match. From germline, CDR1 is SGHRS and CDR2 YFSETQ. The CDR3 runs to 14 residues. This CDR3 is CASSADRVGGLDTF. The CDR3 DNA follows: TGCGCCAGCAGCGCCGACAGGGTAGGGGGTCTAGACACCTTC.

The chain combines TRBV30 with TRBJ1-4; 9 bases fit TRBD1. The CDR3 is made up of 13 amino acids. V lost 7 bases, J lost 7 bases, and 7 bases stayed unmatched. CDR1 GTSNPN and CDR2 SVGIG come from the germline V gene (reference sequence). CDR3 DNA: TGTGCCTACCTTGGGACAGGGACTGAAAAACTGTTTTTT. Protein: CAYLGTGTEKLFF.

This clone was detected a few times. The chain combines TRBV2 with TRBJ2-5, with D possibly matching TRBD2 (5 bases). The CDR3 sequence is 12 residues long. The germline V gene has CDR1 SNHLY and CDR2 FYNNEI. Trimming pared 1 base from V and 5 bases from J, leaving 5 bases between. CDR3 bases: TGTGCCAGCAGTGAAGGGAGGGAGACCCAGTACTTC. Amino acid sequence: CASSEGRETQYF.

J is TRBJ2-5 and V is TRBV6-1, with 8 bases that match TRBD2. The germline V gene encodes CDR1 MNHNS and CDR2 SASEGT. This CDR3 has 14 residues. The V segment lost 7 bases and the J segment 5 bases; nucleotides outside the gene matches: 9. As DNA, the CDR3 is TGTGCCAGCATTGGGGGGGCTAGCGGGGAGACCCAGTACTTC. It is translated as CASIGGASGETQYF.

The genes are TRBV6-5 and TRBJ2-1, with 9 bases aligning to TRBD2. The CDR3 consists of 16 residues. Germline V gives CDR1 MNHEY, CDR2 SVGAGI. V shed 2 bases and J 4 bases; nucleotides not matched to a gene: 6. The CDR3 loop reads CASSYRLAAKYNEQFF. The CDR3 DNA follows: TGTGCCAGCAGTTACCGACTAGCGGCGAAATACAATGAGCAGTTCTTC.

This chain connects TRBV7-9 to TRBJ1-1; perhaps TRBD1 as D (5 bases). This CDR3 has 17 residues. V dropped 5 bases and J dropped 4 bases, with 23 bases sitting between them. CDR1 and CDR2 (germline): SEHNR, FQNEAQ (reference sequence). CDR3 sequence (DNA): TGTGCCAGCAGCCCCTCTCGGGTCTATAAAAGGGGCACTGAAGCTTTCTTT. It yields the protein CASSPSRVYKRGTEAFF.

The chain uses TRBV4-1 and TRBJ1-4; D remains ambiguous. V was trimmed by 2 bases and J by 0 bases, leaving 10 bases between them. The CDR3 has 16 amino acids. Germline values: CDR1 MGHRA, CDR2 YSYEKL. CDR3 DNA: TGCGCCAGCAGCCAAAATTCAAGAGCAACTAATGAAAAACTGTTTTTT. Residues: CASSQNSRATNEKLFF.

This chain joins TRBV7-9 and TRBJ2-7, with D possibly TRBD1 on 5 matching bases. CDR3 length: 14 amino acids. CDR1 and CDR2 (germline): SEHNR, FQNEAQ (reference sequence). The ends were cut back, 2 bases at V and 0 bases at J, with 8 bases in the middle. The CDR3 DNA reads as TGTGCCAGCAGCTTATCGACAGACTCCTACGAGCAGTACTTC. Its translation: CASSLSTDSYEQYF.

This chain's CDR3 is CASSQGSGTGVDYGYTF. For the CDR3, the DNA is TGCGCCAGCAGCCAAGGATCCGGGACAGGGGTAGACTATGGCTACACCTTC. The gene calls are TRBV4-1 and TRBJ1-2, with 10 bases that match TRBD1. From germline, CDR1 is MGHRA and CDR2 YSYEKL. The ends lost 1 base at V and 3 bases at J; junction bases unmatched: 8. The CDR3 covers 17 residues.

This clone was seen once. The chain has TRBV4-1 and TRBJ2-5; 9 nucleotides line up with TRBD1. Trimming cost V 4 bases and J 4 bases; bases outside gene matches: 16. Germline values: CDR1 MGHRA, CDR2 YSYEKL. The CDR3 totals 18 residues. This chain's CDR3 is CASSRIQSRGQGSETQYF. The CDR3 DNA is TGCGCCAGCAGCCGCATTCAAAGTCGGGGACAGGGTTCAGAGACCCAGTACTTC.

The V gene is TRBV9, the J gene TRBJ2-1; possibly TRBD2 for D (5 bases). The V end lost 2 bases, the J end lost 6 bases, and 15 bases lay between the germline ends. Germline V lookup: CDR1 SGDLS, CDR2 YYNGEE. The CDR3 has 15 amino acids. The CDR3 protein is CASSVSRPGINEQFF. DNA for the CDR3: TGTGCCAGCAGCGTCTCTCGCCCGGGGATCAATGAGCAGTTCTTC.

The chain couples TRBV9 to TRBJ2-7; D ambiguous. V dropped 5 bases and J dropped 2 bases, with 14 bases sitting between them. Germline CDR1 reads SGDLS; CDR2 reads YYNGEE. The CDR3 runs to 14 residues. In DNA, the CDR3 is TGTGCCAGCAGTCAGTTTCTTGGTCCCTACGAGCAGTACTTC. It is translated as CASSQFLGPYEQYF.

V is TRBV5-1 and J is TRBJ1-4; D is possibly TRBD1 (6 bases). The CDR3 has 14 amino acids. CDR1 and CDR2 from the germline V gene are SGHRS and YFSETQ. Trimming removed 4 bases at V and 4 bases at J, with 11 bases between. The CDR3 bases are TGCGCCAGCAGCCACGACAGGAATAATGAAAAACTGTTTTTT. It translates to CASSHDRNNEKLFF. The full variable domain, in which reference TRBV5-1 and TRBJ1-4 provide the parts outside the CDR3, is KAGVTQTPRYLIKTRGQQVTLSCSPISGHRSVSWYQQTPGQGLQFLFEYFSETQRNKGNFPGRFSGRQFSNSRSEMNVSTLELGDSALYLCASSHDRNNEKLFFGSGTQLSVL.

The rearrangement links TRBV29-1 to TRBJ2-7; possible D gene TRBD2, 6 bases. The CDR3 has 13 residues. From germline, CDR1 is SQVTM and CDR2 ANQGSEA. V was pared by 7 bases and J by 2 bases, with 15 bases between. Here the CDR3 reads CSGRGTDTYEQYF. The CDR3 DNA reads TGCAGCGGCCGCGGGACTGATACCTACGAGCAGTACTTC.

J is TRBJ2-7 and V is TRBV7-3; D uncertain. V lost 5 bases and J 6 bases, leaving 14 bases between the germline ends. The germline V gene has CDR1 SGHTA and CDR2 FQGTGA. This CDR3 has 13 amino acids. CDR3 amino acids: CASSLSENGEQYF. The CDR3 DNA is TGTGCCAGCAGCCTGAGTGAGAACGGCGAGCAGTACTTC.

The chain recombines TRBV6-6 with TRBJ2-7; 8 bases are shared with TRBD1. CDR1 and CDR2 (germline): MNHNY, SVGAGI (reference sequence). The V gene end was trimmed by 5 bases and the J gene end by 3 bases; junction bases not matched to a gene: 3. The CDR3 contains 13 residues. The CDR3: CASSVDRGYEQYF. The CDR3 DNA reads TGTGCCAGCAGTGTCGACAGGGGCTACGAGCAGTACTTC.

This rearrangement joins TRBV11-2 to TRBJ2-7; 9 nucleotides agree with TRBD2. The CDR3 sequence is 18 residues long. V gave up 5 bases and J gave up 0 bases; unmatched junction bases: 14. Germline V gene data show CDR1 as SGHAT and CDR2 as FQNNGV. The CDR3 region is CASSPHPSGEYHSYEQYF. DNA for the CDR3: TGTGCCAGCAGCCCCCACCCTAGCGGGGAATACCACTCCTACGAGCAGTACTTC.

The J gene is TRBJ1-2, the V gene TRBV4-1, with D unclear. Between the trimmed V and J ends, which lost 1 base and 5 bases, there was a span of 20 bases. The germline V gene encodes CDR1 MGHRA and CDR2 YSYEKL. The CDR3 extends over 17 amino acids. The CDR3 protein is CASSQVYANGASYGYTF. CDR3 nucleotide sequence: TGCGCCAGCAGCCAAGTGTATGCCAACGGTGCATCGTATGGCTACACCTTC.

In nucleotides, the CDR3 is TGTGCCAGCAGCTTGGCGGGAACAGATACGCAGTATTTT. Residues: CASSLAGTDTQYF. This chain connects TRBV5-8 to TRBJ2-3, with D possibly being TRBD2 (5 bases). The CDR3 extends over 13 amino acids. Germline CDR1 SGHTS, CDR2 YDEGEE. Deletions cut 0 bases from V and 3 bases from J, with 5 bases between.

This chain connects TRBV7-9 to TRBJ1-6; D call uncertain. The CDR3 runs to 14 residues. Germline V CDR1 and CDR2: SEHNR, FQNEAQ (reference sequence). Trimming took off 1 base at V and 9 bases at J, with 10 bases between the two ends. The CDR3 bases are TGTGCCAGCAGCTTAGAAGGGAGGGTTTCACCCCTCCACTTT. It translates to CASSLEGRVSPLHF.

This chain uses TRBV11-3 with TRBJ2-5; 9 bases are a match to TRBD2. The germline V gene encodes CDR1 SGHNT and CDR2 YENEEA. The CDR3 runs 15 residues. V lost 5 bases and J lost 1; bases outside the gene matches: 5. DNA of the CDR3: TGTGCCAGCAGCCGACTAGCGGCCCGCCAAGAGACCCAGTACTTC. Protein sequence: CASSRLAARQETQYF.

The V call is TRBV5-6, the J call TRBJ2-7; D gene unclear. The CDR3 sequence is 11 residues long. Per the germline V gene, CDR1 is SGHDT and CDR2 is YYEEEE. Trimming shortened V by 3 bases and J by 4 bases, and 5 bases separated the two germline ends. The CDR3, as DNA: TGTGCCAGCAGCTCAATTTACGAGCAGTACTTC. This codes for CASSSIYEQYF.

J is TRBJ2-7 and V is TRBV11-2, with D possibly being TRBD1 (5 bases). This CDR3 contains 14 residues. Germline CDR1 SGHAT, CDR2 FQNNGV. Trimming removed 5 bases from V and 2 bases from J, with 13 bases in between. The CDR3 nucleotides are TGTGCCAGCAGCCTTACAGGAGTCACCTACGAGCAGTACTTC. Translation: CASSLTGVTYEQYF.

The rearrangement uses TRBV14 and TRBJ2-7; D is uncertain. The CDR3 runs 15 residues. V dropped 4 bases and J dropped 0 bases, with 13 bases sitting between them. The germline CDR1 and CDR2 sequences are SGHDN and FVKESK. CDR3 DNA sequence: TGTGCCAGCAGCCCGGATCCCGACAACTCCTACGAGCAGTACTTC. Residues: CASSPDPDNSYEQYF.

The chain combines TRBV21-1 with TRBJ2-5; whether TRBD2, the table's D call, matches the DNA was not checked. TRBV21-1 is a documented pseudogene. CDR3 length: 12 amino acids. The CDR3, as DNA: TGTGCCAGCAGCAACCCCCGGGAGACCCAGTACTTC. Residues: CASSNPRETQYF.

The chain uses TRBV30 and TRBJ1-2; TRBD1 is a possible D gene (5 bases). V gave up 3 bases and J gave up 2 bases, with 13 bases separating them. The CDR3 is made up of 14 amino acids. Germline values: CDR1 GTSNPN, CDR2 SVGIG (reference sequence). The CDR3 is CAWRWAGGNYGYTF. The CDR3 DNA is TGTGCCTGGAGGTGGGCGGGGGGGAACTATGGCTACACCTTC.

CDR3 loop: CASSPRTGLVNYGYTF. CDR3 nucleotides: TGTGCCAGCAGCCCAAGGACAGGATTGGTTAACTATGGCTACACCTTC. This chain joins TRBV7-9 and TRBJ1-2, with 7 bases matching TRBD1. Losses at the gene ends were 5 bases for V and 1 base for J; bases not matched to a gene: 10. There are 16 residues in the CDR3. The germline CDR1 and CDR2 sequences are SEHNR and FQNEAQ (reference sequence).

The chain links TRBV14 to TRBJ2-7; 11 positions agree with TRBD2. This CDR3 spans 18 amino acids. Germline CDR1 reads SGHDN; CDR2 reads FVKESK. The V and J ends lost 2 bases and 6 bases, in that order; junction bases with no gene match: 15. As DNA, the CDR3 is TGTGCCAGCAGCCAACCCTTGGGGACCAGGGGACTAGCGGCCGAGCAGTACTTC. Translation: CASSQPLGTRGLAAEQYF.

The chain combines TRBV19 with TRBJ2-7; D possibly corresponds to TRBD1 (6 bases). This CDR3 contains 16 residues. Germline CDR1 and CDR2: LNHDA and SQIVND (reference sequence). Between the trimmed V and J ends, which lost 11 bases and 3 bases, there was a span of 26 bases. The CDR3 region has the DNA TGTGCCGGGGGCGAAGGCACCGACAGCCAGATCTACGAGCAGTACTTC. Translated: CAGGEGTDSQIYEQYF. Looking up the rest from reference TRBV19 and TRBJ2-7 gives the full variable domain: DGGITQSPKYLFRKEGQNVTLSCEQNLNHDAMYWYRQDPGQGLRLIYYSQIVNDFQKGDIAEGYSVSREKKESFPLTVTSAQKNPTAFYLCAGGEGTDSQIYEQYFGPGTRLTVT.

V is TRBV6-5 and J is TRBJ1-3; D is uncertain. The CDR3 has 14 residues. Trimming removed 5 bases from V and 2 bases from J, with 10 bases in between. Germline V gives CDR1 MNHEY, CDR2 SVGAGI. CDR3 DNA sequence: TGTGCCAGCAGTCCAGCGCAACCTGGAAACACCATATATTTT. Translated, it gives CASSPAQPGNTIYF.

The chain uses TRBV11-2 and TRBJ2-7, with D possibly matching TRBD1 (5 bases). Germline CDR1 and CDR2: SGHAT and FQNNGV. The length of the CDR3 is 14 residues. Trimming took 0 bases from V and 5 from J, leaving 11 bases between them. The CDR3 nucleotides read TGTGCCAGCAGCTTAGACAGGGTAGTTAACGAGCAGTACTTC. Amino acid sequence: CASSLDRVVNEQYF.

The V call is TRBV6-6, the J call TRBJ2-1; 9 bases are shared with TRBD2. Per germline, CDR1 MNHNY and CDR2 SVGAGI (reference sequence). The CDR3 is 13 amino acids. V was clipped by 6 bases and J by 8 bases; unmatched bases: 5. In DNA form, the CDR3 reads TGTGCCAGCAGCCCGGGACTAGCAGATGAGCAGTTCTTC. Its translation: CASSPGLADEQFF.